The next 3 T cell receptor beta chains were all read from a single sample in a study of T cell responses to AZD1222 COVID-19 vaccine. TCRdb's copy holds only in-frame clones and misses some; the assay was immunoSEQ multiplex PCR. The repertoire includes 130,000 to 150,000 clones, about 86% of them detected once, and around 5.1% sits in the top ten. The sequencing here drew on peripheral blood, taken 28 days after the second AZD1222 dose. All receptors derive from an adult who received the AZD1222 COVID-19 vaccine.

The chain links TRBV3-1 (or the pseudogene TRBV3-2) to TRBJ2-1; D is unclear. This CDR3 spans 11 amino acids. Germline lookup yields CDR1 LGHDT and CDR2 YNNKEL (reference sequence). Trimming cost V 3 bases and J 3 bases, with 0 bases left between them. DNA of the CDR3: TGTGCCAGCAGCCACTACAATGAGCAGTTCTTC. Amino acids: CASSHYNEQFF.

V and J are TRBV10-1 and TRBJ1-4; the D gene is possibly TRBD1 (5 bases). Germline loops: CDR1 WNHNN, CDR2 SYGVQD (reference sequence). This CDR3 has 15 residues. Trimming shortened V by 1 base and J by 5 bases, and 11 bases separated the two germline ends. CDR3 residues: CASSEWGTANEKLFF. The CDR3, as DNA: TGCGCCAGCAGTGAGTGGGGGACCGCCAATGAAAAACTGTTTTTT.

J is TRBJ1-4 and V is TRBV7-9; TRBD1 might be the D (6 bases). This CDR3 contains 14 residues. The V gene's germline CDR1 is SEHNR and CDR2 FQNEAQ (reference sequence). The V and J ends lost 5 bases and 5 bases respectively, with 12 bases between them. The CDR3 DNA reads TGTGCCAGCAGCCCACAGGGACGGAATGAAAAACTGTTTTTT. The encoded protein is CASSPQGRNEKLFF.